The 14 T cell receptor beta chains listed next were all sequenced from one sample in a study of T cell responses to AZD1222 COVID-19 vaccine. Only in-frame clones appear in the TCRdb table, and some are missing; sequencing was by immunoSEQ multiplex PCR. The sample lists 120,000 or so clones, roughly 90% occurring once. Sequenced here: peripheral blood, sampled on day 0 of AZD1222 vaccination. The receptors here all came from an adult in good health.

The chain uses TRBV7-9 and TRBJ2-5; TRBD2 might be the D (6 bases). This CDR3 spans 13 amino acids. The germline V gene has CDR1 SEHNR and CDR2 FQNEAQ (reference sequence). The germline V and J ends were trimmed by 11 bases and 4 bases, with 17 bases remaining between them. The CDR3, as DNA: TGTGCCCGCGGCGGGGCTGGGGGAGAGACCCAGTACTTC. It specifies CARGGAGGETQYF. Combining the CDR3 with reference TRBV7-9 and TRBJ2-5 gives the whole variable domain DTGVSQNPRHKITKRGQNVTFRCDPISEHNRLYWYRQTLGQGPEFLTYFQNEAQLEKSRLLSDRFSAERPKGSFSTLEIQRTEQGDSAMYLCARGGAGGETQYFGPGTRLLVL.

This clone turned up a few times. J is TRBJ1-2 and V is TRBV4-1; 8 bases line up with TRBD1. Germline assignment: CDR1 MGHRA and CDR2 YSYEKL. V trimming: 4 bases; J trimming: 7 bases; junction bases outside the gene matches: 8. The CDR3 runs to 14 residues. The CDR3 reads CASSPIQGAGGYTF. The DNA of the CDR3 is TGCGCCAGCAGCCCCATCCAGGGGGCAGGTGGCTACACCTTC.

The chain employs TRBV5-1 and TRBJ1-5; possible D gene TRBD1, 5 bases. CDR3 length: 14 amino acids. V was trimmed by 0 bases and J by 4 bases, leaving 8 bases between them. CDR1 and CDR2 from the germline V gene are SGHRS and YFSETQ. This CDR3 reads CASSLGGLNQPQHF. CDR3 DNA sequence: TGCGCCAGCAGCTTGGGGGGCCTAAATCAGCCCCAGCATTTT.

The V and J genes are TRBV15 and TRBJ1-2; D call uncertain. This CDR3 comprises 14 residues. The V gene's germline CDR1 is LNHNV and CDR2 YYDKDF (reference sequence). V lost 0 bases to trimming and J lost 5 bases, with 10 bases between them. CDR3 protein: CATSRDQDGYGYTF. The CDR3 DNA follows: TGTGCCACCAGCAGAGACCAGGATGGGTATGGCTACACCTTC. Complete variable domain (other parts from reference TRBV15 and TRBJ1-2): DAMVIQNPRYQVTQFGKPVTLSCSQTLNHNVMYWYQQKSSQAPKLLFHYYDKDFNNEADTPDNFQSRRPNTSFCFLDIRSPGLGDTAMYLCATSRDQDGYGYTFGSGTRLTVV.

The sample holds one count of this clone. V and J are TRBV6-5 and TRBJ2-2; D perhaps matches TRBD1 (6 bases). The V gene lost 0 bases and the J gene lost 4 bases, with 12 bases spanning the gap. This CDR3 has 16 residues. Germline assignment: CDR1 MNHEY and CDR2 SVGAGI. The DNA for the CDR3 is TGTGCCAGCAGTTACTCGGGGATGGGGGCCACCGGGGAGCTGTTTTTT. This codes for CASSYSGMGATGELFF.

V and J are TRBV30 and TRBJ2-5; perhaps TRBD2 as D (6 bases). With 3 bases removed from V and 1 base from J, the gap between germline ends came to 9 bases. CDR1 is GTSNPN and CDR2 is SVGIG in the germline V gene (reference sequence). The CDR3 consists of 13 residues. In nucleotides, the CDR3 is TGTGCCTGGAGCCGGGACTTCCAAGAGACCCAGTACTTC. Translating it yields CAWSRDFQETQYF.

V usage is TRBV6-2 or TRBV6-3 and J usage is TRBJ1-2; possibly TRBD1 for D (5 bases). This CDR3 region has 14 residues. Deletions cut 4 bases from V and 6 bases from J, with 15 bases between. Germline CDR1 and CDR2: MNHEY and SVGEGT. Here the CDR3 reads CASSFGGGGNGYTF. CDR3 nucleotides: TGTGCCAGCAGTTTTGGTGGGGGAGGAAATGGCTACACCTTC.

This clone has more than one count but fewer than ten. This rearrangement joins TRBV14 to TRBJ1-1; unclear D gene. The CDR3 covers 18 residues. Germline CDR1 is SGHDN and CDR2 is FVKESK. V lost 4 bases to trimming and J lost 3 bases, with 24 bases between them. CDR3 loop: CASSPQSRSTGYDTEAFF. The CDR3 DNA reads as TGTGCCAGCAGCCCCCAATCTCGTAGTACGGGGTACGACACTGAAGCTTTCTTT.

The table lists this clone with a count of one. J is TRBJ1-5 and V is TRBV20-1; 7 bases map to TRBD1. The CDR3 is 19 amino acids. Trimming removed 3 bases from V and 0 bases from J; junction bases left unmatched: 17. Germline CDR1 DFQATT, CDR2 SNEGSKA (reference sequence). In DNA, the CDR3 is TGCAGTGCTAGTAGTAGCGGTACAGGGGCCCATTATAGCAATCAGCCCCAGCATTTT. This encodes CSASSSGTGAHYSNQPQHF.

A single count supports this clone. This CDR3 is CATMRGVLSGANVLTF. CDR3 DNA sequence: TGCGCCACAATGAGAGGGGTGCTCTCTGGGGCCAACGTCCTGACTTTC. This chain links TRBV4-1 with TRBJ2-6, with D perhaps matching TRBD1 or TRBD2 (5 bases each). V was clipped by 10 bases and J by 0 bases, with 16 bases between them. CDR3 length: 16 amino acids. From germline, CDR1 is MGHRA and CDR2 YSYEKL.

The gene calls are TRBV6-5 and TRBJ2-2, with D unresolved. Germline V gene lookup returns CDR1 MNHEY and CDR2 SVGAGI. Deletions cut 2 bases from V and 1 base from J, with 8 bases between. CDR3 size: 15 residues. CDR3 sequence: CASSYLHRNTGELFF. Here the CDR3 DNA reads TGTGCCAGCAGTTACCTACACCGGAACACCGGGGAGCTGTTTTTT.

The chain carries TRBV19 and TRBJ2-2; TRBD2 matches at 8 bases. The CDR3 runs 16 residues. The J segment lost 3 bases and the V segment lost 5 bases, leaving 8 bases of the junction unmatched. Per the germline V gene, CDR1 is LNHDA and CDR2 is SQIVND (reference sequence). Here the CDR3 DNA reads TGTGCCAGTAGTTCGGTGCGGGAGGTTTACACCGGGGAGCTGTTTTTT. Translation gives CASSSVREVYTGELFF.

This chain uses TRBV19 with TRBJ1-5; TRBD1 agrees at 9 bases. V shed 6 bases and J 9 bases; nucleotides not matched to a gene: 9. Germline CDR1 LNHDA, CDR2 SQIVND (reference sequence). The CDR3 consists of 14 residues. The CDR3 is CASSRDRAEGPQHF. CDR3 nucleotide sequence: TGTGCCAGTAGCAGGGACAGGGCTGAAGGGCCCCAGCATTTT. The full variable domain, completed using reference TRBV19 and TRBJ1-5, is DGGITQSPKYLFRKEGQNVTLSCEQNLNHDAMYWYRQDPGQGLRLIYYSQIVNDFQKGDIAEGYSVSREKKESFPLTVTSAQKNPTAFYLCASSRDRAEGPQHFGDGTRLSIL.

This chain links TRBV6-5 with TRBJ1-2; TRBD1 is a possible D gene (6 bases). V lost 6 bases and J 7 bases, leaving 15 bases between the germline ends. The length of the CDR3 is 13 residues. Looked up from germline, CDR1 is MNHEY and CDR2 is SVGAGI. The CDR3, as DNA: TGTGCCAGCAGATCCGCTGGGGGCTCTGGCTACACCTTC. This translates into CASRSAGGSGYTF.